This passage covers 20 T cell receptor beta chains from one sample sequenced in a study of glioma-infiltrating T cells after dendritic cell vaccination. The time point is: after dendritic cell vaccination, including at tumor progression/relapse. Profiling relied on immunoSEQ multiplex PCR, and the TCRdb table lists in-frame clones only, not all of them. The sample has about 82,000 clones; around 83% are singletons. The sample here was blood, taken after dendritic cell vaccination. The receptors come from a human donor with glioblastoma.

The chain recombines TRBV5-5 with TRBJ1-2; the D gene is possibly TRBD1 (5 bases). This CDR3 has 12 residues. Between the trimmed V and J ends, which lost 4 bases and 4 bases, there was a span of 8 bases. The germline V gene encodes CDR1 SGHKS and CDR2 YYEKEE (reference sequence). The CDR3 region has the DNA TGTGCCAGCAGCAAAGACAGCTATGGCTACACCTTC. Translated, it gives CASSKDSYGYTF.

The V call is TRBV7-8, the J call TRBJ2-5; 10 bases fit TRBD1. V lost 1 base and J lost 2; bases outside the gene matches: 4. This CDR3 spans 16 amino acids. CDR1 and CDR2 from the germline V gene are SGHVS and FQNEAQ. CDR3 loop: CASSLERTGGQETQYF. Here the CDR3 DNA reads TGTGCCAGCAGCTTAGAAAGGACAGGGGGGCAAGAGACCCAGTACTTC.

This rearrangement joins TRBV27 to TRBJ2-7; perhaps TRBD2 as D (5 bases). Germline assignment: CDR1 MNHEY and CDR2 SMNVEV (reference sequence). CDR3 length equals 13 residues. Trimming removed 4 bases from V and 1 base from J, with 8 bases in between. This CDR3 is CASSSRASYEQYF. The CDR3 nucleotides are TGTGCCAGCAGTTCGCGGGCTTCCTACGAGCAGTACTTC.

V is TRBV28 and J is TRBJ1-2; TRBD1 might be the D (5 bases). The CDR3 totals 12 residues. The germline V gene encodes CDR1 MDHEN and CDR2 SYDVKM. Trimming cost V 5 bases and J 11 bases, with 15 bases left between them. The CDR3 sequence is CASSPTLRGYTF. The CDR3 DNA follows: TGTGCCAGCAGTCCTACGTTAAGGGGTTACACCTTC.

The chain recombines TRBV27 with TRBJ2-5; D perhaps matches TRBD2 (5 bases). This CDR3 is built from 15 residues. Germline loops: CDR1 MNHEY, CDR2 SMNVEV (reference sequence). The V gene lost 6 bases and the J gene lost 2 bases, with 16 bases spanning the gap. The CDR3 bases are TGTGCCAGCAGACTAAGAGGGCAGAATCAAGAGACCCAGTACTTC. This gives the protein CASRLRGQNQETQYF.

This sequence joins TRBV7-2 and TRBJ2-7; no definite D call. The CDR3 loop spans 16 amino acids. Germline V lookup: CDR1 SGHTA, CDR2 FQGNSA. The ends were cut back, 5 bases at V and 3 bases at J, with 20 bases in the middle. Written as DNA, the CDR3 is TGTGCCAGCAGCCTTAGCATGAGTCTAGGTGGCTACGAGCAGTACTTC. Protein product: CASSLSMSLGGYEQYF.

The rearrangement joins TRBV18 to TRBJ1-1, with TRBD1 matching over 8 bases. Germline V gene sequence: CDR1 KGHSH, CDR2 LQKENI. The CDR3 runs 11 residues. The junction had 1 base not matched to a gene; V was cut back by 3 bases and J by 10 bases. This CDR3 is CASSPGTGAFF. CDR3 DNA: TGTGCCAGCTCACCGGGGACAGGAGCTTTCTTT.

The rearrangement joins TRBV4-3 to TRBJ2-7, with a weak D call TRBD2 (6 bases). V was cut by 1 base and J by 2 bases, with 18 bases left in between. The germline gives CDR1 LGHNA, CDR2 YSLEER. The CDR3 is 17 amino acids. CDR3 DNA sequence: TGCGCCAGCAGCCAAGGGCTAATCGGGACTGTGACCTACGAGCAGTACTTC. Translation: CASSQGLIGTVTYEQYF.

The chain links TRBV15 to TRBJ1-4, with a tentative D call TRBD1 (5 bases). With 9 bases removed from V and 1 base from J, the gap between germline ends came to 6 bases. Germline V gene sequence: CDR1 LNHNV, CDR2 YYDKDF (reference sequence). This CDR3 is built from 12 residues. DNA for the CDR3: TGTGCCACGGGACTAACTAATGAAAAACTGTTTTTT. Protein: CATGLTNEKLFF.

The chain joins TRBV2 to TRBJ1-4; a weak D match, TRBD1 (5 bases). V shed 2 bases and J shed 7 bases, with 8 bases lying between them. The CDR3 extends over 13 amino acids. The germline CDR1 and CDR2 sequences are SNHLY and FYNNEI. DNA for the CDR3: TGTGCCAGCAGTGAATGGGGGGGTGAAAAACTGTTTTTT. Protein: CASSEWGGEKLFF.

The CDR3 here is CASSINGEHRGSPLHF. DNA for the CDR3: TGTGCCAGTAGTATAAATGGGGAGCATCGGGGTTCACCCCTCCACTTT. The chain carries TRBV19 and TRBJ1-6; D gene uncertain. V dropped 2 bases and J dropped 9 bases, with 17 bases sitting between them. Germline CDR1 reads LNHDA; CDR2 reads SQIVND (reference sequence). The CDR3 consists of 16 residues.

The rearrangement joins TRBV4-1 to TRBJ1-1; the D gene is possibly TRBD1 (6 bases). The germline V gene has CDR1 MGHRA and CDR2 YSYEKL. The CDR3 length is 15 residues. The ends were cut back, 4 bases at V and 1 base at J, with 13 bases in the middle. This CDR3 is CASSLNEGENTEAFF. The CDR3 DNA is TGCGCCAGCAGCCTAAACGAGGGGGAGAACACTGAAGCTTTCTTT.

V gene TRBV5-1 combines with J gene TRBJ1-6, with 7 nucleotides matching TRBD1. Per the germline V gene, CDR1 is SGHRS and CDR2 is YFSETQ. V was clipped by 0 bases and J by 16 bases; unmatched bases: 13. The CDR3 consists of 15 residues. The CDR3 spells CASSLEGRDSASLHF. CDR3 in DNA: TGCGCCAGCAGCTTGGAGGGCAGGGACAGTGCATCGCTCCACTTT.

This sequence joins TRBV19 and TRBJ1-3, with D tentatively TRBD1 (5 bases). The V end was cut by 9 bases, the J end by 0 bases, with 15 bases between. The length of the CDR3 is 15 residues. Per the germline V gene, CDR1 is LNHDA and CDR2 is SQIVND (reference sequence). CDR3 loop: CASGGTGLSGNTIYF. The CDR3 bases are TGTGCCAGCGGCGGGACCGGTCTCTCTGGAAACACCATATATTTT.

The chain carries TRBV5-4 and TRBJ2-3, with D possibly TRBD2 on 5 matching bases. Germline lookup yields CDR1 SGHNT and CDR2 YYREEE (reference sequence). The CDR3 is 16 amino acids. V was clipped by 2 bases and J by 2 bases, with 15 bases between them. The CDR3 loop reads CASSFEPSRDTDTQYF. Here the CDR3 DNA reads TGTGCCAGCAGCTTCGAACCTTCCCGGGACACAGATACGCAGTATTTT.

This chain joins TRBV28 and TRBJ1-2, with D uncertain. Trimming stripped 3 bases from V and 4 bases from J, with 15 bases between. Germline-derived CDR1 and CDR2 are MDHEN and SYDVKM. This CDR3 contains 15 residues. The CDR3 is CASSFSSVGLYGYTF. The DNA of the CDR3 is TGTGCCAGCAGTTTCTCCTCGGTTGGACTCTATGGCTACACCTTC.

This chain connects TRBV5-3 to TRBJ1-5, with 10 bases fitting TRBD1. TRBV5-3 is an ORF; its function is uncertain. V was clipped by 4 bases and J by 6 bases; unmatched bases: 7. The CDR3 runs 15 residues. CDR3 region: CARSTRQGAGQPQHF. The CDR3, as DNA: TGTGCCAGAAGCACCCGACAGGGGGCGGGTCAGCCCCAGCATTTT.

This rearrangement joins TRBV21-1 to TRBJ2-2; TRBD2 reflects the table's D call only, with no check against the DNA. TRBV21-1 constitutes a pseudogene. The CDR3 loop spans 16 amino acids. In DNA form, the CDR3 reads TGTGCCAGCAGCAAAGCGTCGGGGGGCCCTCACGGGGAGCTGTTTTTT. This sequence encodes CASSKASGGPHGELFF.

This clone was picked up one time. The V gene is TRBV7-9, the J gene TRBJ1-1; TRBD1 is a possible D gene (6 bases). CDR3 length: 13 residues. Trimming took off 0 bases at V and 11 bases at J, with 13 bases between the two ends. Germline V CDR1 and CDR2: SEHNR, FQNEAQ (reference sequence). The chain's CDR3 is CASSLADSLGAFF. The CDR3 bases are TGTGCCAGCAGCTTAGCGGACAGCCTGGGGGCTTTCTTT. The entire variable domain, with the rest obtained from reference TRBV7-9 and TRBJ1-1, is as follows: DTGVSQNPRHKITKRGQNVTFRCDPISEHNRLYWYRQTLGQGPEFLTYFQNEAQLEKSRLLSDRFSAERPKGSFSTLEIQRTEQGDSAMYLCASSLADSLGAFFGQGTRLTVV.

V usage is TRBV30 and J usage is TRBJ2-5; unclear D gene. Per germline, CDR1 GTSNPN and CDR2 SVGIG (reference sequence). CDR3 length equals 14 residues. V shed 0 bases and J shed 1 base, with 9 bases lying between them. The CDR3 spells CAWSVRNSQETQYF. The CDR3 DNA is TGTGCCTGGAGTGTACGTAACAGCCAAGAGACCCAGTACTTC.